A selection of T cell receptor beta chains follows, all from one sample in a study of human T cells and chemical hapten exposure. TCRdb independently ran MiXCR on the RACE reads; one entry per CDR3 protein. In the table there are 55,000 to 75,000 distinct CDR3 sequences, around 12% of which are singletons. Sequenced here: whole blood, sampled in connection with sensitization to the hapten diphenylcyclopropenone (DPC). These receptors came from a man aged 25 to 45 with alopecia areata. Some clones in this sample may be carry-over from other donors' samples. CDR3s include the opening cysteine and the closing phenylalanine or tryptophan. Fields, in order: D gene, clone size, J gene, V gene, CDR3 protein, CDR3 DNA. D genes are given only for firm matches. The size of a clone is reported for some rows only, either as once, few or many, or as a class for expanded clones.

d_gene: TRBD1
abundance: NA
j_gene: TRBJ1-1
v_gene: TRBV18
CDR3aa: CASSTEGQVVMNTEAFF
CDR3nt: TGTGCCAGCTCAACAGAGGGACAGGTTGTAATGAACACTGAAGCTTTCTTT

d_gene: NA
abundance: many
j_gene: TRBJ2-3
v_gene: TRBV7-2
CDR3aa: CASSLLGSTDTQYF
CDR3nt: TGTGCCAGCAGCTTACTGGGTAGCACAGATACGCAGTATTTT

d_gene: NA
abundance: NA
j_gene: TRBJ2-7
v_gene: TRBV9
CDR3aa: CASSEGYEQYF
CDR3nt: TGTGCCAGCAGCGAGGGCTACGAGCAGTACTTC

d_gene: NA
abundance: NA
j_gene: TRBJ2-6
v_gene: TRBV30
CDR3aa: CAWSTGRAAGANVLTF
CDR3nt: TGTGCCTGGAGCACAGGGCGGGCCGCTGGGGCCAACGTCCTGACTTTC

d_gene: NA
abundance: few
j_gene: TRBJ1-1
v_gene: TRBV12-3/TRBV12-4
CDR3aa: CASSLSAGTEAFF
CDR3nt: TGTGCCAGCAGTTTATCTGCTGGGACTGAAGCTTTCTTT

d_gene: NA
abundance: many
j_gene: TRBJ2-7
v_gene: TRBV12-3/TRBV12-4
CDR3aa: CASSFEGSYEQYF
CDR3nt: TGTGCCAGCAGTTTTGAAGGGAGCTACGAGCAGTACTTC

d_gene: NA
abundance: NA
j_gene: TRBJ2-5
v_gene: TRBV19
CDR3aa: CASRRGQPGSFQETQYF
CDR3nt: TGTGCCAGTAGACGAGGGCAGCCCGGATCATTCCAAGAGACCCAGTACTTC

d_gene: NA
abundance: few
j_gene: TRBJ2-3
v_gene: TRBV2
CDR3aa: CASTQEVSTDTQYF
CDR3nt: TGTGCCAGCACTCAGGAGGTCAGCACAGATACGCAGTATTTT

d_gene: NA
abundance: NA
j_gene: TRBJ2-2
v_gene: TRBV19
CDR3aa: CAGSPNRGQAGAPTGELFF
CDR3nt: TGTGCCGGTAGTCCCAATAGAGGTCAGGCGGGGGCCCCCACCGGGGAGCTGTTTTTT

d_gene: NA
abundance: few
j_gene: TRBJ2-2
v_gene: TRBV7-8
CDR3aa: CASSLVPRGELFF
CDR3nt: TGTGCCAGCAGCTTAGTCCCACGCGGGGAGCTGTTTTTT

d_gene: NA
abundance: few
j_gene: TRBJ2-7
v_gene: TRBV20-1
CDR3aa: CSARGVSEQYF
CDR3nt: TGCAGTGCCCGAGGGGTCAGCGAGCAGTACTTC

d_gene: TRBD2
abundance: many
j_gene: TRBJ2-1
v_gene: TRBV3-1
CDR3aa: CASSLGTMSEQFF
CDR3nt: TGTGCCAGCAGCCTGGGGACTATGAGTGAGCAGTTCTTC

d_gene: NA
abundance: many
j_gene: TRBJ2-5
v_gene: TRBV18
CDR3aa: CASSPRDGGPQETQYF
CDR3nt: TGTGCCAGCTCACCACGGGACGGAGGCCCCCAAGAGACCCAGTACTTC

d_gene: NA
abundance: few
j_gene: TRBJ2-1
v_gene: TRBV9
CDR3aa: CASSVLAVPYNEQFF
CDR3nt: TGTGCCAGCAGCGTACTTGCGGTCCCTTACAATGAGCAGTTCTTC

d_gene: NA
abundance: few
j_gene: TRBJ1-2
v_gene: TRBV28
CDR3aa: CASCRDPDGYTF
CDR3nt: TGTGCCAGCTGCCGGGATCCCGACGGCTACACCTTC

d_gene: NA
abundance: NA
j_gene: TRBJ2-4
v_gene: TRBV7-2
CDR3aa: CASSARRVVNIQYF
CDR3nt: TGTGCCAGCAGCGCGAGGAGGGTAGTAAACATTCAGTACTTC

d_gene: NA
abundance: many
j_gene: TRBJ2-6
v_gene: TRBV9
CDR3aa: CASSHAESGANVLTF
CDR3nt: TGTGCCAGCAGCCATGCGGAGTCTGGGGCCAACGTCCTGACTTTC

d_gene: NA
abundance: many
j_gene: TRBJ2-1
v_gene: TRBV19
CDR3aa: CAVSGGEQFF
CDR3nt: TGTGCCGTAAGTGGGGGTGAGCAGTTCTTC

d_gene: TRBD2
abundance: few
j_gene: TRBJ2-1
v_gene: TRBV7-8
CDR3aa: CASSEGLAGVSYNEQFF
CDR3nt: TGTGCCAGCAGCGAGGGACTAGCGGGGGTATCCTACAATGAGCAGTTCTTC

d_gene: NA
abundance: many
j_gene: TRBJ2-5
v_gene: TRBV20-1
CDR3aa: CSARNTQETQYF
CDR3nt: TGCAGTGCTAGAAACACTCAAGAGACCCAGTACTTC

d_gene: TRBD1
abundance: few
j_gene: TRBJ2-2
v_gene: TRBV19
CDR3aa: CASSTPGTVLAGELFF
CDR3nt: TGTGCCAGTAGTACCCCCGGGACAGTTTTAGCCGGGGAGCTGTTTTTT

d_gene: TRBD1
abundance: few
j_gene: TRBJ1-2
v_gene: TRBV27
CDR3aa: CASSYRDSRNYGYTF
CDR3nt: TGTGCCAGCAGTTACCGGGACAGCCGAAACTATGGCTACACCTTC

d_gene: NA
abundance: NA
j_gene: TRBJ2-3
v_gene: TRBV7-9
CDR3aa: CASSNAGLPSATQYF
CDR3nt: TGTGCCAGCAGTAACGCCGGGCTACCGTCGGCGACGCAGTATTTT

d_gene: NA
abundance: NA
j_gene: TRBJ1-4
v_gene: TRBV18
CDR3aa: CASSRSDSTNEKLFF
CDR3nt: TGTGCCAGCTCGCGATCAGATTCAACTAATGAAAAACTGTTTTTT

d_gene: NA
abundance: many
j_gene: TRBJ1-3
v_gene: TRBV5-4
CDR3aa: CASSLEDGNTIYF
CDR3nt: TGTGCCAGCAGCTTGGAGGATGGAAACACCATATATTTT

d_gene: NA
abundance: few
j_gene: TRBJ2-5
v_gene: TRBV27
CDR3aa: CASSLNPPGRGTQYF
CDR3nt: TGTGCCAGCAGTTTAAATCCACCCGGGAGAGGGACCCAGTACTTC

d_gene: NA
abundance: NA
j_gene: TRBJ1-1
v_gene: TRBV30
CDR3aa: CAWRWREGVSRDTEAFF
CDR3nt: TGTGCCTGGAGATGGCGGGAGGGTGTGAGTAGGGACACTGAAGCTTTCTTT

d_gene: NA
abundance: many
j_gene: TRBJ2-2
v_gene: TRBV19
CDR3aa: CASSIDQRVTGELFF
CDR3nt: TGTGCCAGTAGTATAGATCAGAGAGTCACCGGGGAGCTGTTTTTT

d_gene: TRBD1
abundance: many
j_gene: TRBJ2-1
v_gene: TRBV10-3
CDR3aa: CAIEGQGAYNEQFF
CDR3nt: TGTGCCATAGAAGGACAGGGAGCCTACAATGAGCAGTTCTTC

d_gene: NA
abundance: many
j_gene: TRBJ2-7
v_gene: TRBV5-1
CDR3aa: CASSFQGTYEQYF
CDR3nt: TGCGCCAGCAGCTTCCAGGGGACGTACGAGCAGTACTTC

d_gene: NA
abundance: NA
j_gene: TRBJ1-2
v_gene: TRBV7-2
CDR3aa: CASSERVFSGYTF
CDR3nt: TGTGCCTCTTCTGAAAGGGTATTTAGCGGCTACACCTTC